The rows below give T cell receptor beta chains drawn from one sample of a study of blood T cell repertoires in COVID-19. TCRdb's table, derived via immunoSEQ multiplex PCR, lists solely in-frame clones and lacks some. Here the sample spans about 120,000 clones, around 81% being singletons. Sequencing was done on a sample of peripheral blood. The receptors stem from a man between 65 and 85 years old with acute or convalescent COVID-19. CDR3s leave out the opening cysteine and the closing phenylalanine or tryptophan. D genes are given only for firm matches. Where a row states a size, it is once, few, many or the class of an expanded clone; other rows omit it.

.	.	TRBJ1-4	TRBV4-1	ASSGERTHEKLF
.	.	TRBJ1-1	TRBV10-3	AISVLQGSTEAF
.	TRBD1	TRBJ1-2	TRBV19	ASSLRTGMNYGYT
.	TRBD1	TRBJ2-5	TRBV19	ASTSGGWGETQY
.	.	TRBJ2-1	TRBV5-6	ASSFQLGARYNEQF
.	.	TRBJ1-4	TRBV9	ASSVGPTNEKLF
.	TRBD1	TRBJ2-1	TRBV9	ASSVNRGAYNEQF
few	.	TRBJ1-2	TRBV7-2	ASSSPNRVHGYT
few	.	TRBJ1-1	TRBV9	ASSLRQLNTEAF
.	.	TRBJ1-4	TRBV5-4	ASSHRGNMNEKLF
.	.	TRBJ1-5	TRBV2	ASSLQNSNQPQH
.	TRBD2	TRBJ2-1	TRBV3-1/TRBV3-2	ASSPKLAGREQF
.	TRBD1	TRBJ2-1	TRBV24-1	ATSDLQPGGYNEQF
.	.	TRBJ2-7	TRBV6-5	ATTRNIGGGEQY
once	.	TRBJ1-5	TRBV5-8	ASGTFWDQPQH
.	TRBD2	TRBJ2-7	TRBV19	ASSLQRGGDEQY
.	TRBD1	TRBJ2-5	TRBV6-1	ASSDRTGGGKTQY
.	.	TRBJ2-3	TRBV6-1	ASSEGSGSTDTQY
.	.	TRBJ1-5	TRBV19	ASTEEQGFGNQPQH
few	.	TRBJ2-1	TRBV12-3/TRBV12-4	ASSQLGQNEQF
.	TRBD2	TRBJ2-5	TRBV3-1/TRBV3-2	ASSLHTSGIQETQY
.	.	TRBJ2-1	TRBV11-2	ASSLFSGGPINEQF
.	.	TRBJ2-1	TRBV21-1	ASSQTSGPRPYNEQF
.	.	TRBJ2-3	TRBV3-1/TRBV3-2	ASSPYTDTQY
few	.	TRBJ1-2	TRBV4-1	ASSQTGLQYGYT
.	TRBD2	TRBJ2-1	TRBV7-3	ASSPASGNYNEQF
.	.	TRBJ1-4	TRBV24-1	ATSDGGGSPVEKLF
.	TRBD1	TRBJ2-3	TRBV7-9	ASSTRTGEVSDTQY
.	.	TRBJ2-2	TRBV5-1	ASSAGPAPGELF
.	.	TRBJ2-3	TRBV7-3	ASGQFADTQY
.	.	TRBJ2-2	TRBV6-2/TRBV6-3	ASSYPPLNTGELF
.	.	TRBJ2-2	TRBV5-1	ASSLVSGPTGELF
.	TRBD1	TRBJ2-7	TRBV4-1	ASSNRDRDYEQY
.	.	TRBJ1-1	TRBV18	ASSPRRATEAF
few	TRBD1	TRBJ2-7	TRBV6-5	ASSPGGSYEQY
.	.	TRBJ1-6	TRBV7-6	ASSSGTYNSPLH
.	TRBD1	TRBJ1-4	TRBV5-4	ASSPTGPNEKLF
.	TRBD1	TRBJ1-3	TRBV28	ASSHRGESGNTIY
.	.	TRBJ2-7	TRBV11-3	ASSERKSFSDYEQY